The clone carrying this T cell receptor (beta chain) was detected ten times or more. What it recognizes is unknown. These data originate in a study of early T cells in non-severe SARS-CoV-2 infection. Study-wide context: RNA in bulk from unsorted whole blood was sequenced, and chains were unpaired.

There are 14 residues in the CDR3. The germline V gene encodes CDR1 SGHNT and CDR2 YYREEE (reference sequence). V was cut by 2 bases and J by 0 bases, with 8 bases left in between. The study, taken as a whole, reports: Reliance on VDJdb matching favored anti-spike CD8 responses; private and CD4 specificities were missed.

Researchers attached unique molecular identifiers to individual cDNA molecules. MiXCR was run by TCRdb on the 5' RACE reads, yielding one entry per CDR3 protein. The table includes about 72,000 distinct CDR3 sequences, roughly a tenth detected once. V and J are TRBV5-4 and TRBJ1-1, with D hard to call. The clonotype was recovered from an adult who was a healthcare worker with PCR-confirmed SARS-CoV-2 infection or an uninfected control (not recorded which). This sample comprised whole blood, obtained at baseline. Written as DNA, the CDR3 is TGTGCCAGCAGCTTCACAGCCCTGAACACTGAAGCTTTCTTT. Encoded protein: CASSFTALNTEAFF.